These T cell receptor beta chains were read from a single sample in a study of Graves' ophthalmopathy and Graves' hyperthyroidism. TCRdb passed the multiplex PCR reads through MiXCR, listing each CDR3 protein once. The sample holds a few hundred thousand distinct CDR3 sequences, less than 20% seen once. Sample: peripheral blood. These TCRs come from a woman younger than 30 with stable Graves' hyperthyroidism. Each CDR3 is given with its conserved first and last residue. Each record gives: clone size, V gene, J gene, CDR3 length, D gene, CDR3 DNA, CDR3 protein. D genes are given only for firm matches. Rows give clone size only sometimes, using once, few, many, or a class for an expanded clone.

abundance: once
v_gene: TRBV28
j_gene: TRBJ2-7
len: 14
d_gene: TRBD1
CDR3nt: TGTGCCAGCAGGTCGACAGGGGGCTCAGTCGAGCAGTACTTC
CDR3aa: CASRSTGGSVEQYF

abundance: many
v_gene: TRBV12-3/TRBV12-4
j_gene: TRBJ1-5
len: 13
d_gene: NA
CDR3nt: TGTGCCAGCAGTCCGGGCAGAAAAGGGCCCCAGCATTTT
CDR3aa: CASSPGRKGPQHF

abundance: many
v_gene: TRBV4-1
j_gene: TRBJ1-6
len: 14
d_gene: NA
CDR3nt: TGCGCCAGCAGCCAAGAATGGAGGGGTTCACCCCTCCACTTT
CDR3aa: CASSQEWRGSPLHF

abundance: few
v_gene: TRBV27
j_gene: TRBJ2-5
len: 17
d_gene: TRBD2
CDR3nt: TGTGCCAGCAGTTACTTAGCCGGGACTAGCGGGTGGGATACCCAGTACTTC
CDR3aa: CASSYLAGTSGWDTQYF

abundance: NA
v_gene: TRBV4-1
j_gene: TRBJ2-7
len: 15
d_gene: NA
CDR3nt: TGCGCCAGCAGCCAAGCGGAACTAAACTCCTACGAGCAGTACTTC
CDR3aa: CASSQAELNSYEQYF

abundance: many
v_gene: TRBV7-2
j_gene: TRBJ1-2
len: 14
d_gene: TRBD1
CDR3nt: TGTGCCAGCAGCACAGCAGGGGGAAACTATGGCTACACCTTC
CDR3aa: CASSTAGGNYGYTF

abundance: few
v_gene: TRBV11-2
j_gene: TRBJ2-2
len: 16
d_gene: NA
CDR3nt: TGTGCCAGCAGCTCAGGGGGGCCGGGAGATACCGGGGAGCTGTTTTTT
CDR3aa: CASSSGGPGDTGELFF

abundance: many
v_gene: TRBV6-1
j_gene: TRBJ2-4
len: 15
d_gene: TRBD1
CDR3nt: TGTGCCAGCAGTGATACCCGACAGGGGGGCAACATTCAGTACTTC
CDR3aa: CASSDTRQGGNIQYF

abundance: NA
v_gene: TRBV2
j_gene: TRBJ2-5
len: 12
d_gene: TRBD1
CDR3nt: TGTGCCAGCTCGGGACAGCAAGAGACGCGGTACTTC
CDR3aa: CASSGQQETRYF

abundance: many
v_gene: TRBV2
j_gene: TRBJ2-4
len: 14
d_gene: NA
CDR3nt: TGTGCCAGCGCCACAAGACTAGCCAAAAACATTCAGTACTTC
CDR3aa: CASATRLAKNIQYF

abundance: many
v_gene: TRBV19
j_gene: TRBJ1-1
len: 13
d_gene: NA
CDR3nt: TGTGCCAGTAGTATAAACCCGACCACTGAAGCTTTCTTT
CDR3aa: CASSINPTTEAFF

abundance: many
v_gene: TRBV9
j_gene: TRBJ1-6
len: 14
d_gene: NA
CDR3nt: TGTGCCAGCAGCTCAAGGGTAGAAAGATCACCCCTCCACTTT
CDR3aa: CASSSRVERSPLHF

abundance: NA
v_gene: TRBV2
j_gene: TRBJ2-7
len: 15
d_gene: TRBD2
CDR3nt: TGTGCCAGCAGTGAAAGGTTTGTGACTAGCGGCGAGCAGTACTTC
CDR3aa: CASSERFVTSGEQYF